The TCR beta chain described here comes from a study of molecular identifiers for immune sequencing clone quantification (dated by TCRdb to the late 2010s). Looking at the study overall: For a replicate experiment, the RNA from either approximately 20,000 or 100,000 naive CD8 T cells was divided into five aliquots, and four of those aliquots went on to sequencing. CD8 T cells were used in a methods study to benchmark molecular-identifier clustering-based TCR repertoire sequencing (MIDCIRS) and TCR RNA copy counting. Points the paper makes about the study in general: Modeling estimated 2.5 to 3.5 recovered TCR RNA copies per cell, compared with about 10 by digital PCR, which implies around 33% capture efficiency. Highly expanded clone sizes could be underestimated if identical TCR molecules share a barcode. A single cell's worth of spiked-in Jurkat TCR RNA was reported detectable even among one million naive CD8 T cells. The naive libraries included spiked-in Jurkat TCR RNA (about ten copies' worth), and this Jurkat TCR RNA is not part of the donor repertoire. When barcode sub-clustering was omitted, TCR diversity was inflated by chimeric consensus sequences, with chimeras reaching as high as 47%. In CMV-specific effector cells, over 99% of molecules were held by clones above 20 RNA copies, whereas under 1% of molecules were held by such clones in naive cells.

Naive CD8 T cell libraries were made from 20,000 to 1,000,000 sorted cells using 10%, 30% or 50% of purified RNA. On a BD FACSAria II, naive CD8 T cells were FACS-sorted as CD8+CD4-CCR7+CD45RA+ and collected into RLT Plus buffer. To test detection sensitivity, Jurkat RNA equivalent to ten TCR copies was spiked into samples of roughly 18,000-1,000,000 naive CD8 T cells. CD8 T cells were enriched with RosetteSep CD8+ T Cell Enrichment Cocktail and Ficoll-Paque, followed by ACK red cell lysis. Libraries were prepared through PCR. TCRdb shows the sequencer as Illumina HiSeq 4000. Preparation of bulk TCR libraries followed a previously described approach, with the TCR primers listed in Table S5. The Qiagen AllPrep DNA/RNA kit was used to purify total RNA. Before any analysis, reads coming from multiple sequencing runs of the same library were combined into one pool. As for the original processing: Reads were retained only if an exact TCR constant sequence was present, and the retained reads were trimmed to 150 nt and grouped according to their 12-nt molecular barcodes. Within each barcode group, reads were sub-clustered at a 15% Levenshtein threshold, and quality-weighted consensus sequences were built per RNA molecule. Non-functional sequences were discarded, and so were lower-count sequences lying one edit away from another sequence. Barcode sub-clusters with fewer than 20% of the maximum read count were removed, based on fitting two negative binomial distributions. In TCRdb, the public reads were trimmed at Q25 with fastp and aligned with MiXCR, with productive beta chains retained. Each entry is one CDR3 protein sequence, shown with its most common DNA and genes. TCRdb's processing, not the authors' own work, is the source of the V and J calls. The sample profile shows more than 300,000 distinct CDR3 sequences; 20% to 25% of them were found once. The ten biggest clones cover roughly 0.8% of the sample.

The trim is 3 bases for V and 4 bases for J, with a gap of 18 bases between the germline ends. The germline V gene sets CDR1 to LGHNA and CDR2 to YSLEER. The CDR3, cysteine through phenylalanine, is 16 amino acids long. Of the read, only the CDR3 DNA is kept; its 48 bases are in frame from base 1. This clonotype was detected only a few times. The antigen it recognizes is unknown. There are no base qualities to consult, and no much larger clone falls within one base. The specimen sequenced was naive CD8+ T cells from blood, with Jurkat cell RNA spiked in. The cell subset or site label, read with the paper, signifies: FACS-sorted CD8+CD4-CCR7+CD45RA+ naive T cells. This TCR was recovered from a human donor in good health. Some libraries in this study had Jurkat cell RNA spiked in. Recombination linked TRBV4-3 to TRBJ2-5, with TRBD2 as a weak D call on 6 bases. The CDR3 has the sequence CASSQGTGDIRETQYF. The sequence in DNA is TGCGCCAGCAGCCAGGGTACGGGGGATATCAGAGAGACCCAGTACTTC.